These 29 T cell receptor beta chains were sequenced from one sample in a study of OX40 agonist ivuxolimab in advanced cancers. Sequenced by immunoSEQ multiplex PCR; TCRdb stores in-frame clones only, minus some. Of about 20,000 clones in the sample, around four fifths were seen once. Sequenced here: CD4+ or CD8+ T cells sorted from blood, sampled in a trial of the OX40 agonist ivuxolimab. These receptors all stem from an adult with an advanced solid tumor such as melanoma, head and neck, liver or kidney cancer.

With regard to this clone: Since a much larger clone is just one base distant, this may be a read error. No conserved phenylalanine or tryptophan ends this CDR3, so it is likely a read error. The J gene is TRBJ1-5, the V gene TRBV4-2, with D possibly matching TRBD1 (5 bases). Trimming took 3 bases from V and 0 from J, leaving 18 bases between them. The germline gives CDR1 LGHNA, CDR2 YNFKEQ. The CDR3 has 18 amino acids. The DNA for the CDR3 is TGTGCCAGCAGCCAGTACGGGGCCAGGGATCATAGCAATCAGCCCCAGCATCTT. It is translated as CASSQYGARDHSNQPQHL.

This chain joins TRBV19 and TRBJ2-2; 11 nucleotides align to TRBD2. Unmatched junction bases numbered 11, after V lost 7 bases and J lost 4 bases. This CDR3 is 17 amino acids long. Germline lookup yields CDR1 LNHDA and CDR2 SQIVND (reference sequence). The CDR3 DNA follows: TGTGCCAGTACGGGACTAGCGGACCCGAGCCGCACCGGGGAGCTGTTTTTT. Protein: CASTGLADPSRTGELFF.

This chain connects TRBV27 to TRBJ2-7; 7 nucleotides line up with TRBD1. The V gene end was trimmed by 0 bases and the J gene end by 5 bases; junction bases not matched to a gene: 7. The CDR3 is made up of 15 amino acids. CDR1 and CDR2 (germline): MNHEY, SMNVEV (reference sequence). The CDR3 DNA sequence: TGTGCCAGCAGTTTATCGCTACAGGGGATCGACGAGCAGTACTTC. It specifies CASSLSLQGIDEQYF.

This clone came up a few times. The genes are TRBV27 and TRBJ2-7; D unresolved. Trimming took 8 bases from V and 0 from J, leaving 5 bases between them. In germline, CDR1 is MNHEY, CDR2 SMNVEV (reference sequence). The CDR3 sequence is 11 residues long. The CDR3 loop is CASGTSYEQYF. CDR3 DNA: TGTGCCAGCGGAACCTCCTACGAGCAGTACTTC.

This chain links TRBV9 with TRBJ2-1, with 8 bases lining up with TRBD2. V lost 7 bases to trimming and J lost 9 bases; unmatched junction nucleotides: 15. Germline-derived CDR1 and CDR2 are SGDLS and YYNGEE. CDR3 length equals 15 residues. The CDR3 protein is CASATSGRPRSEQFF. CDR3 sequence (DNA): TGTGCCAGCGCCACCAGCGGGAGACCCCGGTCTGAGCAGTTCTTC.

The rearrangement joins TRBV15 to TRBJ1-4, with 7 bases that match TRBD1. The V gene end was trimmed by 0 bases and the J gene end by 7 bases; junction bases not matched to a gene: 2. The V gene's germline CDR1 is LNHNV and CDR2 YYDKDF (reference sequence). This CDR3 region has 14 residues. CDR3: CATSRDQGGEKLFF. The CDR3 bases are TGTGCCACCAGCAGAGATCAGGGGGGTGAAAAACTGTTTTTT. Full variable domain (missing parts from reference TRBV15 and TRBJ1-4): DAMVIQNPRYQVTQFGKPVTLSCSQTLNHNVMYWYQQKSSQAPKLLFHYYDKDFNNEADTPDNFQSRRPNTSFCFLDIRSPGLGDTAMYLCATSRDQGGEKLFFGSGTQLSVL.

V and J are TRBV19 and TRBJ1-5; D not resolved. CDR1 and CDR2 from the germline V gene are LNHDA and SQIVND (reference sequence). Trimming took 7 bases from V and 7 from J, leaving 17 bases between them. The CDR3 consists of 14 residues. The CDR3 region has the DNA TGTGCCAGTACCCATGCGGGTTTTAGGCAGCCCCAGCATTTT. This codes for CASTHAGFRQPQHF.

The gene calls are TRBV7-8 and TRBJ2-1; possible D gene TRBD1, 6 bases. Per the germline V gene, CDR1 is SGHVS and CDR2 is FQNEAQ. The ends were cut back, 2 bases at V and 4 bases at J, with 9 bases in the middle. This CDR3 comprises 14 residues. The CDR3, as DNA: TGTGCCAGCAGCTTACGACAGGCTTACAATGAGCAGTTCTTC. Translation gives CASSLRQAYNEQFF.

The genes are TRBV16 and TRBJ2-3; D possibly corresponds to TRBD2 (6 bases). The CDR3 covers 15 residues. Germline loops: CDR1 KGHSY, CDR2 FQNENV. Trimming shortened V by 2 bases and J by 0 bases, and 9 bases separated the two germline ends. For the CDR3, the DNA is TGTGCCAGCAGCCAAGGAAGCGGGAGCACAGATACGCAGTATTTT. Encoded protein: CASSQGSGSTDTQYF.

V and J are TRBV6-6 and TRBJ2-7; D gene ambiguous. Trimming removed 5 bases from V and 1 base from J, with 3 bases in between. The V gene's germline CDR1 is MNHNY and CDR2 SVGAGI (reference sequence). The CDR3 is 11 residues long. The CDR3 region has the DNA TGTGCCAGCAGTCGGTCCTACGAGCAGTACTTC. Translating gives CASSRSYEQYF.

V gene TRBV4-2 combines with J gene TRBJ2-1; perhaps TRBD2 as D (6 bases). Trimming left V 2 bases short and J 5 bases short, with 13 bases between. CDR1 is LGHNA and CDR2 is YNFKEQ in the germline V gene. The CDR3 spans 15 residues. The CDR3 DNA sequence: TGTGCCAGCAGCCAATTCACTAGCAGGGACAATGAGCAGTTCTTC. Encoded protein: CASSQFTSRDNEQFF.

This chain links TRBV4-1 with TRBJ1-1; perhaps TRBD1 as D (5 bases). The CDR3 is 13 residues long. V lost 3 bases and J 5 bases, leaving 10 bases between the germline ends. In germline, CDR1 is MGHRA, CDR2 YSYEKL. The CDR3 DNA follows: TGCGCCAGCAGCCAGTCGAAGGGGACTGAAGCTTTCTTT. Encoded protein: CASSQSKGTEAFF.

This clone showed up just a few times. The rearrangement uses TRBV10-3 and TRBJ2-1, with D hard to call. V lost 3 bases to trimming and J lost 3 bases, with 12 bases between them. Germline CDR1 reads ENHRY; CDR2 reads SYGVKD. The CDR3 has 15 residues. Written as DNA, the CDR3 is TGTGCCATCAGTGACGCTGCTATCGTCTACAATGAGCAGTTCTTC. This gives the protein CAISDAAIVYNEQFF.

J is TRBJ2-1 and V is TRBV19; 7 nucleotides align to TRBD2. Unmatched junction bases numbered 6, after V lost 3 bases and J lost 1 base. The CDR3 totals 16 residues. Germline V gene lookup returns CDR1 LNHDA and CDR2 SQIVND (reference sequence). CDR3 in amino acids: CASSIEISGSYNEQFF. In nucleotides, the CDR3 is TGTGCCAGTAGTATTGAGATTAGCGGGTCCTACAATGAGCAGTTCTTC.

This clone was recorded once. The chain links TRBV7-9 to TRBJ2-7; D unclear. Trimming shortened V by 7 bases and J by 6 bases, and 13 bases separated the two germline ends. The germline V gene has CDR1 SEHNR and CDR2 FQNEAQ (reference sequence). There are 12 residues in the CDR3. The CDR3 DNA sequence: TGTGCCAGCACCTCCGGGCCGGGCGAGCAGTACTTC. This sequence encodes CASTSGPGEQYF.

This clone has more than one count but fewer than ten. The CDR3 DNA is TGTGCCAGCAGGCTTAGCAATCAGCCCCAGCATTTT. Translation: CASRLSNQPQHF. The rearrangement links TRBV28 to TRBJ1-5; D unclear. This CDR3 spans 12 amino acids. V was cut by 6 bases and J by 0 bases, with 3 bases left in between. Germline CDR1 and CDR2: MDHEN and SYDVKM.

This chain uses TRBV2 with TRBJ2-7, with 8 bases that match TRBD1. Trimming cost V 1 base and J 7 bases; bases outside gene matches: 6. CDR1 and CDR2 (germline): SNHLY, FYNNEI. The CDR3 runs to 14 residues. CDR3 sequence: CASSEGTGLREQYF. In nucleotides, the CDR3 is TGTGCCAGCAGTGAAGGGACAGGGTTGCGGGAGCAGTACTTC.

The rearrangement joins TRBV6-5 to TRBJ1-2, with D uncertain. Germline V gene data show CDR1 as MNHEY and CDR2 as SVGAGI. The germline V and J ends were trimmed by 6 bases and 4 bases, with 9 bases remaining between them. The length of the CDR3 is 12 residues. Here the CDR3 reads CASSDKTYGYTF. Here the CDR3 DNA reads TGTGCCAGCAGCGACAAAACCTATGGCTACACCTTC.

The chain couples TRBV5-6 to TRBJ2-3, with TRBD2 matching over 12 bases. In germline, CDR1 is SGHDT, CDR2 YYEEEE. The CDR3 covers 16 residues. J lost 3 bases, V lost 4 bases, and 6 bases had no gene match. CDR3 amino acids: CASSLLAGGSTDTQYF. The DNA of the CDR3 is TGTGCCAGCAGCCTACTAGCGGGAGGTTCTACAGATACGCAGTATTTT.

The chain combines TRBV9 with TRBJ2-5, with no clear D. Trimming removed 2 bases at V and 5 bases at J, with 10 bases between. Germline-derived CDR1 and CDR2 are SGDLS and YYNGEE. The CDR3 is made up of 13 amino acids. CDR3 nucleotide sequence: TGTGCCAGCAGCGTTTTGGGATGGGAGACCCAGTACTTC. Encoded protein: CASSVLGWETQYF.

CDR3 amino acids: CASSVAYRSSGNTIYF. The CDR3 DNA reads as TGTGCCAGCAGCGTAGCTTACAGAAGCTCTGGAAACACCATATATTTT. This chain links TRBV9 with TRBJ1-3, with D unclear. This CDR3 has 16 amino acids. CDR1 and CDR2 from the germline V gene are SGDLS and YYNGEE. Trimming took 0 bases from V and 0 from J, leaving 10 bases between them.

The chain links TRBV7-8 to TRBJ1-2, with D unresolved. Germline assignment: CDR1 SGHVS and CDR2 FQNEAQ. V was pared by 4 bases and J by 4 bases, with 13 bases between. The CDR3 sequence is 14 residues long. The CDR3 loop reads CASSSSQSIYGYTF. For the CDR3, the DNA is TGTGCCAGCAGCTCCTCCCAGAGCATCTATGGCTACACCTTC.

The V call is TRBV9, the J call TRBJ2-1; the match to TRBD2 covers 12 bases. CDR1 is SGDLS, CDR2 YYNGEE, per germline. The CDR3 contains 16 residues. V shed 1 base, J shed 4 bases, and the junction held 3 bases outside the gene matches. In nucleotides, the CDR3 is TGTGCCAGCAGCGTAAGACTAGCGGGAGATTACAATGAGCAGTTCTTC. Its protein product is CASSVRLAGDYNEQFF.

The chain has TRBV28 and TRBJ1-5; 9 bases align to TRBD1. The J segment lost 7 bases and the V segment lost 6 bases, leaving 7 bases of the junction unmatched. CDR1 and CDR2 from the germline V gene are MDHEN and SYDVKM. This CDR3 is built from 14 residues. CDR3 bases: TGTGCCAGCAGACACAGGGGGCTGGGACAGCCCCAGCATTTT. Translating it yields CASRHRGLGQPQHF.

V is TRBV6-4 and J is TRBJ2-2; tentatively, D is TRBD2 (6 bases). Between the trimmed V and J ends, which lost 6 bases and 3 bases, there was a span of 11 bases. In germline, CDR1 is MRHNA, CDR2 SNTAGT. The CDR3 covers 14 residues. The CDR3 loop reads CASSQGGDTGELFF. In nucleotides, the CDR3 is TGTGCCAGCAGCCAGGGCGGGGACACCGGGGAGCTGTTTTTT.

J is TRBJ1-2 and V is TRBV4-1; no definite D call. V was clipped by 1 base and J by 6 bases, with 18 bases between them. The germline gives CDR1 MGHRA, CDR2 YSYEKL. The CDR3 has 16 residues. CDR3 in DNA: TGCGCCAGCAGCCAAGTCCTCTCTGGCAATAGGAATGGCTACACCTTC. Amino acid sequence: CASSQVLSGNRNGYTF.

This clone was counted a single time. The CDR3 sequence: CASSQDENASGRFNEQFF. CDR3 in DNA: TGCGCCAGCAGCCAAGACGAAAATGCTAGCGGGAGGTTCAATGAGCAGTTCTTC. The genes are TRBV4-1 and TRBJ2-1; 11 bases map to TRBD2. From germline, CDR1 is MGHRA and CDR2 YSYEKL. The CDR3 has 18 residues. V gave up 0 bases and J gave up 6 bases; unmatched junction bases: 10.

This clone was seen a handful of times. The chain has TRBV6-1 and TRBJ2-3; TRBD2 is a possible D gene (6 bases). Trimming cost V 7 bases and J 6 bases, with 20 bases left between them. The CDR3 has 15 residues. Germline V gene lookup returns CDR1 MNHNS and CDR2 SASEGT. The CDR3, as DNA: TGTGCCAGCAATGTAGCGGCGGGGCGGTTGGATACGCAGTATTTT. It is translated as CASNVAAGRLDTQYF.

The chain couples TRBV27 to TRBJ2-3; D ambiguous. The V gene lost 5 bases and the J gene lost 4 bases, with 13 bases spanning the gap. The CDR3 runs 14 residues. Germline loops: CDR1 MNHEY, CDR2 SMNVEV (reference sequence). CDR3 sequence: CASSQGGVPDTQYF. The CDR3 nucleotides are TGTGCCAGCAGTCAAGGTGGGGTCCCAGATACGCAGTATTTT.